The rows below give T cell receptor beta chains drawn from one sample of a study of blood T cell repertoires in COVID-19. This table comes from immunoSEQ multiplex PCR, and its TCRdb copy is limited to in-frame clones, with some not included. The table records about 63,000 clones, 79% of them present only once. Sequenced sample: peripheral blood. These receptors were taken from a human donor in a cohort sampled during active COVID-19. Both conserved end residues are part of each CDR3. A D gene is named only where the DNA matches it firmly. For some rows the clone size is stated as once, few or many, or as a class when expanded; others skip it.

d_call j_call clone_size v_call cdr3_nt cdr3_aa
- TRBJ2-7 - TRBV14 TGTGCCAGCAGCCTTACAAGATACGAGCAGTACTTC CASSLTRYEQYF
TRBD1 TRBJ2-1 - TRBV6-6 TGTGCCAGCAGTAAGGGACAGTCGTATGAGCAGTTCTTC CASSKGQSYEQFF
TRBD2 TRBJ2-3 - TRBV3-1/TRBV3-2 TGTGCCAGCAGCCGGGGAGGGGTTAGAGTTGATACGCAGTATTTT CASSRGGVRVDTQYF
- TRBJ1-2 - TRBV18 TGTGCCAGCTCACCTCAACTACAGGGAGAGGATGGCTACACCTTC CASSPQLQGEDGYTF
- TRBJ2-5 - TRBV6-1 TGTGCCAGCAGTGAACACTTGTATAAGACCCAGTACTTC CASSEHLYKTQYF
TRBD2 TRBJ2-7 - TRBV18 TGTGCCAGCTCACCACCGGGACTAGCGGACTACGAGCAGTACTTC CASSPPGLADYEQYF
- TRBJ1-1 - TRBV28 TGTGCCAGCAGTTTGTTTAGGGGGAACACTGAAGCTTTCTTT CASSLFRGNTEAFF
- TRBJ2-2 - TRBV6-5 TGTGCCAGCAGTTACGATTTGGGGGCGCAAGCCGGGGAGCTGTTTTTT CASSYDLGAQAGELFF
- TRBJ1-2 - TRBV4-2 TGTGCCAGCAGCCAAGAGGCACCGGGGGGCTATGGCTACACCTTC CASSQEAPGGYGYTF
TRBD2 TRBJ2-7 - TRBV2 TGTGCCAGCGGTGGGACTAGCGAATTTTTCAGGACCTACGAGCAGTACTTC CASGGTSEFFRTYEQYF
TRBD2 TRBJ2-5 few TRBV30 TGTGCCTGGACTGGTAGCGGGAGGTCGGGTGAGACCCAGTACTTC CAWTGSGRSGETQYF
- TRBJ1-6 - TRBV3-1/TRBV3-2 TGTGCCAGCAGCCAGGCCATACAGGGAGGGACCTATAATTCACCCCTCCACTTT CASSQAIQGGTYNSPLHF
TRBD1 TRBJ2-2 - TRBV29-1 TGCAGCGTTGAATTTACAGGGGCGAACACCGGGGAGCTGTTTTTT CSVEFTGANTGELFF
TRBD1 TRBJ2-3 - TRBV3-1/TRBV3-2 TGTGCCAGCAGCCAGCAGGGGGCGGCGAACACAGATACGCAGTATTTT CASSQQGAANTDTQYF
TRBD2 TRBJ2-4 once TRBV15 TGTGCCACCAGCAGAGATCTTGGCGGGAGTCACATTCAGTACTTC CATSRDLGGSHIQYF
- TRBJ2-1 - TRBV27 TGTGCCAGCAGTTCTAGCGACAGCTCCTACAATGAGCAGTTCTTC CASSSSDSSYNEQFF
TRBD1 TRBJ2-2 - TRBV7-2 TGTGCCAGCTCCCTTGACAGGGGAAGGAGCACCGGGGAGCTGTTTTTT CASSLDRGRSTGELFF
- TRBJ1-6 few TRBV2 TGTGCCAGCACAGGGGTGGACCTCCACTTT CASTGVDLHF
TRBD1 TRBJ1-6 - TRBV9 TGTGCCAGCAGCCCGCGGGACAGTAATTCACCCCTCCACTTT CASSPRDSNSPLHF
- TRBJ2-5 - TRBV7-9 TGTGCCAGCAGCCCGCCGGGACTGATAAAAGAGACCCAGTACTTC CASSPPGLIKETQYF
TRBD1 TRBJ2-3 - TRBV5-1 TGCGCCAGCAGCTTGGACAGGGGTCCAGATACGCAGTATTTT CASSLDRGPDTQYF